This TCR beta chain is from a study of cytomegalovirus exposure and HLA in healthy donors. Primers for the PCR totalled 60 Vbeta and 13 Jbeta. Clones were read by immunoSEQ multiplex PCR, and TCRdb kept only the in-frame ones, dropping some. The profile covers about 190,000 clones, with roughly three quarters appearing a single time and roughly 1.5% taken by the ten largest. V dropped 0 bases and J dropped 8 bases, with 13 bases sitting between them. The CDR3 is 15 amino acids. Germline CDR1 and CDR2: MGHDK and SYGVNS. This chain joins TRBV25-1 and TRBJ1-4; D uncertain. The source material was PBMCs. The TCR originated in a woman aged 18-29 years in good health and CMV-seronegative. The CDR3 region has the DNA TGTGCCAGCAGTGAATATCGGGGATATGAGGAAAAACTGTTTTTT. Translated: CASSEYRGYEEKLFF.